The rows below give T cell receptor beta chains drawn from one sample of a study of blood T cell repertoires in COVID-19. TCRdb keeps only in-frame clones here, not all; method: immunoSEQ multiplex PCR. The sample contains 150,000 or so clones, approximately 83% of which appear only once. The source material was peripheral blood. Receptor source: a woman in her sixties with acute or convalescent COVID-19. The CDR3 runs from the conserved cysteine through the conserved F or W. A D gene is named only where the DNA matches it firmly. A row's size may be missing; if present it is once, few, many or a size class.

d_call j_call clone_size v_call cdr3_aa cdr3_nt
TRBD1 TRBJ2-5 NA TRBV6-5 CASSRDRDETQYF TGTGCCAGCAGTCGGGACAGGGATGAGACCCAGTACTTC
TRBD1 TRBJ2-5 NA TRBV11-1 CASSRRGRGYQETQYF TGTGCCAGCAGCCGCAGGGGGCGAGGGTACCAAGAGACCCAGTACTTC
NA TRBJ1-5 NA TRBV10-1 CASSESFDQPQHF TGCGCCAGCAGTGAGTCGTTCGATCAGCCCCAGCATTTT
TRBD2 TRBJ2-3 NA TRBV27 CASSFRTSGGIFSTDTQYF TGTGCCAGCAGTTTCCGGACTAGCGGGGGCATATTTAGCACAGATACGCAGTATTTT
NA TRBJ1-5 NA TRBV12-3/TRBV12-4 CASSPVSDQPQHF TGTGCCAGCAGCCCCGTGAGCGATCAGCCCCAGCATTTT
TRBD1 TRBJ1-5 NA TRBV7-2 CASSPYRGSNQPQHF TGTGCCAGCAGCCCATACAGGGGTAGCAATCAGCCCCAGCATTTT
NA TRBJ1-4 NA TRBV18 CASSPGQTTNEKLFF TGTGCCAGCTCACCGGGGCAGACAACTAATGAAAAACTGTTTTTT
TRBD1 TRBJ1-2 NA TRBV15 CATSRDRGTLYGYTF TGTGCCACCAGCAGGGACAGGGGGACCCTCTATGGCTACACCTTC
NA TRBJ2-3 once TRBV27 CASSLLGGALTDTQYF TGTGCCAGCAGCCTCTTGGGGGGGGCCCTCACAGATACGCAGTATTTT
NA TRBJ1-4 NA TRBV5-1 CASSLAGTSKLFF TGCGCCAGCAGCTTGGCGGGGACAAGCAAACTGTTTTTT
TRBD1 TRBJ2-1 NA TRBV11-2 CASSLDLLVGQLSDEQFF TGTGCCAGCAGCTTAGATCTGTTGGTGGGACAGTTGAGCGATGAGCAGTTCTTC
NA TRBJ2-3 NA TRBV7-2 CASSLFSLGGTRADTQYF TGTGCCAGCAGCTTATTTAGTCTTGGGGGGACGAGGGCAGATACGCAGTATTTT
TRBD1 TRBJ2-1 NA TRBV5-1 CASSRQGANEQFF TGCGCCAGCAGCCGACAGGGGGCGAATGAGCAGTTCTTC
TRBD1 TRBJ2-5 NA TRBV24-1 CATSAYRGAGEETQYF TGTGCCACCAGTGCCTACAGGGGCGCGGGTGAAGAGACCCAGTACTTC
TRBD2 TRBJ2-1 few TRBV19 CASSFTSGGAYNEQFF TGTGCCAGTAGTTTTACTAGCGGGGGGGCATATAATGAGCAGTTCTTC
NA TRBJ2-1 NA TRBV4-2 CASSQATRAVKGNEQFF TGTGCCAGCAGCCAAGCCACCCGAGCGGTGAAAGGGAATGAGCAGTTCTTC